Below are 30 T cell receptor beta chains sequenced from a single sample in a study of siplizumab effects on memory and regulatory T cells (dated by TCRdb to about 2019). Preparation of the library involved the immunoSEQ multiplex PCR assay. Entries here come from immuneACCESS through TCRdb and include only in-frame sequences with V and J called. Some clones fail to appear in such tables; in the studies checked, an unresolved V gene covers under half of the shortfall, and the cause of the remainder is unknown. Here the sample has approximately 90,000 clones; around 94% occur a single time. The ten largest clones take up roughly 0.3% of the sample. Sequenced: non-Treg CD4+ T cells sorted from blood. The cell subset or site label, read with the paper, signifies: FACS-sorted unstimulated CD4+ non-regulatory T cells. Receptors originate from a human donor in good health.

The chain is built from TRBV7-9 and TRBJ1-1; TRBD1 matches at 7 bases. Germline loops: CDR1 SEHNR, CDR2 FQNEAQ (reference sequence). The CDR3 runs 16 residues. The junction had 8 bases not matched to a gene; V was cut back by 0 bases and J by 4 bases. CDR3 in DNA: TGTGCCAGCAGCTTAGCCTCGACAGGGCGAGGCACTGAAGCTTTCTTT. The encoded protein is CASSLASTGRGTEAFF.

V and J are TRBV19 and TRBJ2-7, with TRBD2 as a possible D gene (6 bases). Germline CDR1 LNHDA, CDR2 SQIVND (reference sequence). The CDR3 has 14 amino acids. Trimming pared 7 bases from V and 1 base from J, leaving 14 bases between. The CDR3 reads CASTPPGGSYEQYF. The CDR3 DNA reads TGTGCCAGTACCCCCCCTGGGGGGTCCTACGAGCAGTACTTC.

The J gene is TRBJ1-1, the V gene TRBV30; 8 positions match TRBD1. Per germline, CDR1 GTSNPN and CDR2 SVGIG (reference sequence). V shed 4 bases, J shed 5 bases, and the junction held 15 bases outside the gene matches. This CDR3 contains 16 residues. The CDR3 spells CAWTQGAFAQATEAFF. Written as DNA, the CDR3 is TGTGCCTGGACTCAGGGGGCCTTCGCCCAGGCAACTGAAGCTTTCTTT.

V and J are TRBV7-3 and TRBJ2-7, with 11 bases identical to TRBD1. V was clipped by 5 bases and J by 2 bases; unmatched bases: 5. Germline V gene lookup returns CDR1 SGHTA and CDR2 FQGTGA. The CDR3 consists of 15 residues. The CDR3, as DNA: TGTGCCAGCAGCAGAGGGACAGGGGGGACCTACGAGCAGTACTTC. Amino acid sequence: CASSRGTGGTYEQYF.

The rearrangement uses TRBV14 and TRBJ2-3; no definite D call. The V end lost 3 bases, the J end lost 2 bases, and 6 bases lay between the germline ends. Per germline, CDR1 SGHDN and CDR2 FVKESK. The CDR3 extends over 13 amino acids. The CDR3 DNA reads TGTGCCAGCAGCCAGCAGGTCACAGATACGCAGTATTTT. This gives the protein CASSQQVTDTQYF.

This chain joins TRBV30 and TRBJ1-2, with D hard to call. The ends were cut back, 4 bases at V and 5 bases at J, with 14 bases in the middle. The CDR3 length is 13 residues. CDR1 and CDR2 from the germline V gene are GTSNPN and SVGIG (reference sequence). CDR3: CAWTPLQPYGYTF. CDR3 DNA: TGTGCCTGGACCCCGTTACAGCCGTATGGCTACACCTTC.

This chain joins TRBV2 and TRBJ2-1, with 11 bases identical to TRBD2. V lost 4 bases to trimming and J lost 7 bases; unmatched junction nucleotides: 6. Germline V lookup: CDR1 SNHLY, CDR2 FYNNEI. The CDR3 is 15 residues long. In DNA form, the CDR3 reads TGTGCCAGCAGTGTAAGAGGGACTAGCGGAAATGAGCAGTTCTTC. Translating gives CASSVRGTSGNEQFF.

The rearrangement joins TRBV9 to TRBJ2-7, with 13 bases matching TRBD2. CDR3 length: 15 amino acids. The V segment lost 3 bases and the J segment 6 bases; nucleotides outside the gene matches: 6. The germline CDR1 and CDR2 sequences are SGDLS and YYNGEE. The CDR3: CASSGGLAGSGEQYF. CDR3 in DNA: TGTGCCAGCAGCGGGGGACTAGCGGGATCTGGCGAGCAGTACTTC.

The V call is TRBV11-3, the J call TRBJ2-6; D tentatively fits TRBD1 or TRBD2 (5 bases each). Trimming removed 6 bases from V and 0 bases from J, with 12 bases in between. This CDR3 contains 16 residues. Germline values: CDR1 SGHNT, CDR2 YENEEA. DNA of the CDR3: TGTGCCAGCAGGGGAGACAGTTACTCTGGGGCCAACGTCCTGACTTTC. Translated, it gives CASRGDSYSGANVLTF.

This sequence joins TRBV7-2 and TRBJ2-1; D remains ambiguous. The V gene's germline CDR1 is SGHTA and CDR2 FQGNSA. Trimming removed 3 bases at V and 7 bases at J, with 7 bases between. CDR3 size: 12 residues. CDR3 bases: TGTGCCAGCAGCTTGCAGAGGAATGAGCAGTTCTTC. Translated: CASSLQRNEQFF.

This chain connects TRBV6-5 to TRBJ2-4; D possibly corresponds to TRBD2 (5 bases). The ends were cut back, 0 bases at V and 0 bases at J, with 9 bases in the middle. The V gene's germline CDR1 is MNHEY and CDR2 SVGAGI. The CDR3 extends over 16 amino acids. The CDR3 sequence is CASSYSGRAAKNIQYF. The CDR3 DNA reads TGTGCCAGCAGTTACTCTGGGCGGGCAGCCAAAAACATTCAGTACTTC.

A single count supports this clone. This chain uses TRBV4-2 with TRBJ1-2; the D is unclear. The V end was cut by 1 base, the J end by 4 bases, with 25 bases between. This CDR3 is 19 amino acids long. The germline V gene encodes CDR1 LGHNA and CDR2 YNFKEQ. CDR3 DNA: TGTGCCAGCAGCCAAGGGTCGGGTACGGACGCACGCAAGATCTATGGCTACACCTTC. Translating it yields CASSQGSGTDARKIYGYTF.

The chain employs TRBV6-1 and TRBJ2-7, with D perhaps TRBD2 (7 bases). The CDR3 extends over 15 amino acids. CDR1 is MNHNS and CDR2 is SASEGT in the germline V gene. With 8 bases removed from V and 0 bases from J, the gap between germline ends came to 17 bases. The CDR3 is CASGVGGARSYEQYF. DNA of the CDR3: TGTGCCAGCGGGGTGGGGGGGGCCCGCTCCTACGAGCAGTACTTC.

The chain recombines TRBV5-4 with TRBJ2-7; 13 bases are a match to TRBD2. Germline V gives CDR1 SGHNT, CDR2 YYREEE (reference sequence). This CDR3 contains 16 residues. V was clipped by 4 bases and J by 2 bases; unmatched bases: 6. CDR3 loop: CASSPGTSGAAYEQYF. CDR3 nucleotides: TGTGCCAGCAGCCCGGGGACTAGCGGGGCCGCCTACGAGCAGTACTTC.

This chain joins TRBV7-6 and TRBJ2-7; 9 nucleotides agree with TRBD1. Trimming at V came to 2 bases and at J to 1 base, leaving 3 bases not matched to a gene. The V gene's germline CDR1 is SGHVS and CDR2 FNYEAQ. The CDR3 extends over 15 amino acids. CDR3 amino acids: CASSLYGTGSYEQYF. The DNA of the CDR3 is TGTGCCAGCAGCTTATACGGGACAGGGTCCTACGAGCAGTACTTC.

The chain has TRBV4-1 and TRBJ2-5, with 10 bases identical to TRBD2. The CDR3 runs to 19 residues. J was trimmed by 0 bases and V by 3 bases; bases with no gene match: 13. Germline V gene lookup returns CDR1 MGHRA and CDR2 YSYEKL. The CDR3 loop reads CASSQPGLARGGDQETQYF. The CDR3 DNA reads as TGCGCCAGCAGCCAGCCGGGACTAGCGCGGGGAGGAGACCAAGAGACCCAGTACTTC.

Here the CDR3 DNA reads TGTGCCAGCAGCTCCCGGGAGAGCTCCTACAATGAGCAGTTCTTC. Encoded protein: CASSSRESSYNEQFF. This chain joins TRBV7-3 and TRBJ2-1; D perhaps matches TRBD2 (6 bases). Deletions cut 4 bases from V and 0 bases from J, with 10 bases between. From germline, CDR1 is SGHTA and CDR2 FQGTGA. This CDR3 is 15 amino acids long.

The chain combines TRBV6-6 with TRBJ1-2; a possible D gene is TRBD1 (5 bases). Germline V gene lookup returns CDR1 MNHNY and CDR2 SVGAGI (reference sequence). The CDR3 consists of 13 residues. The V gene lost 7 bases and the J gene lost 5 bases, with 14 bases spanning the gap. CDR3 loop: CASTRGGGYGYTF. The CDR3 region has the DNA TGTGCCAGCACGCGCGGGGGTGGGTATGGCTACACCTTC.

This clone was counted once. The V gene is TRBV6-5, the J gene TRBJ2-1, with D perhaps matching TRBD2 (5 bases). V was cut by 7 bases and J by 9 bases, with 19 bases left in between. The CDR3 runs 14 residues. From germline, CDR1 is MNHEY and CDR2 SVGAGI. The CDR3 loop reads CASTYGIRGTEQFF. The CDR3 DNA reads TGTGCCAGCACTTATGGGATCCGGGGAACTGAGCAGTTCTTC.

This clone occurred once. This sequence joins TRBV19 and TRBJ2-7; D not resolved. The CDR3 contains 13 residues. Trimming took 3 bases from V and 0 from J, leaving 6 bases between them. The germline gives CDR1 LNHDA, CDR2 SQIVND (reference sequence). Written as DNA, the CDR3 is TGTGCCAGTAGTATTGTGAACTCCTACGAGCAGTACTTC. It codes for CASSIVNSYEQYF. Full variable domain (outside the CDR3, taken from reference TRBV19 and TRBJ2-7): DGGITQSPKYLFRKEGQNVTLSCEQNLNHDAMYWYRQDPGQGLRLIYYSQIVNDFQKGDIAEGYSVSREKKESFPLTVTSAQKNPTAFYLCASSIVNSYEQYFGPGTRLTVT.

This clone was counted once. This chain links TRBV7-3 with TRBJ1-6, with D perhaps matching TRBD1 (5 bases). This CDR3 spans 15 amino acids. Looked up from germline, CDR1 is SGHTA and CDR2 is FQGTGA. V dropped 5 bases and J dropped 6 bases, with 14 bases sitting between them. The CDR3 nucleotides are TGTGCCAGCAGCCGCCAACCGGGACCTAATTCACCCCTCCACTTT. Protein: CASSRQPGPNSPLHF.

The chain recombines TRBV15 with TRBJ2-7, with TRBD1 matching over 8 bases. The CDR3 runs to 16 residues. The V segment lost 0 bases and the J segment 3 bases; nucleotides outside the gene matches: 7. Germline V gene lookup returns CDR1 LNHNV and CDR2 YYDKDF (reference sequence). Here the CDR3 DNA reads TGTGCCACCAGCAGAGATCCCTCGGGACAGGTCTACGAGCAGTACTTC. It codes for CATSRDPSGQVYEQYF.

The V and J genes are TRBV5-8 and TRBJ2-7, with no clear D. V dropped 1 base and J dropped 6 bases, with 11 bases sitting between them. Germline loops: CDR1 SGHTS, CDR2 YDEGEE. The CDR3 is made up of 13 amino acids. The CDR3 sequence is CASSLRVGSEQYF. In DNA, the CDR3 is TGTGCCAGCAGCTTGCGGGTCGGGTCCGAGCAGTACTTC.

The chain uses TRBV6-5 and TRBJ2-7; weak D call: TRBD1 (5 bases). CDR3 length: 14 amino acids. The V end was cut by 0 bases, the J end by 3 bases, with 9 bases between. CDR1 is MNHEY, CDR2 SVGAGI, per germline. CDR3 residues: CASSYSRQSYEQYF. The CDR3 nucleotides read TGTGCCAGCAGTTACTCGAGACAGAGCTACGAGCAGTACTTC.

In DNA, the CDR3 is TGTGCCAGCAGCTTGGCCGGGGGCCTAACTGAAGCTTTCTTT. Amino acids: CASSLAGGLTEAFF. This chain connects TRBV5-4 to TRBJ1-1; TRBD1 might be the D (6 bases). Germline assignment: CDR1 SGHNT and CDR2 YYREEE (reference sequence). Trimming pared 0 bases from V and 5 bases from J, leaving 11 bases between. CDR3 size: 14 residues.

The chain has TRBV2 and TRBJ2-2; 13 bases are shared with TRBD2. This CDR3 has 14 amino acids. Losses at the gene ends were 9 bases for V and 6 bases for J; bases not matched to a gene: 4. Per the germline V gene, CDR1 is SNHLY and CDR2 is FYNNEI. The CDR3 nucleotides are TGTGCCAGTACTAGCGGGGGGGCGCCCGGGGAGCTGTTTTTT. It specifies CASTSGGAPGELFF.

The rearrangement joins TRBV6-4 to TRBJ2-3, with 8 bases lining up with TRBD1. Germline values: CDR1 MRHNA, CDR2 SNTAGT. This CDR3 has 15 amino acids. The junction had 6 bases not matched to a gene; V was cut back by 2 bases and J by 5 bases. This chain's CDR3 is CASSDVWTGIDTQYF. CDR3 bases: TGTGCCAGCAGTGACGTGTGGACAGGGATAGATACGCAGTATTTT.

CDR3 bases: TGTGCCAGCAGCTTAGCACGGGGCCCGAACACCGGGGAGCTGTTTTTT. It yields the protein CASSLARGPNTGELFF. The rearrangement uses TRBV7-2 and TRBJ2-2, with D perhaps given as TRBD1 or TRBD2 (5 bases each). Deletions cut 0 bases from V and 0 bases from J, with 8 bases between. The CDR3 is 16 residues long. Germline V lookup: CDR1 SGHTA, CDR2 FQGNSA. Full variable domain (remainder filled in from reference TRBV7-2 and TRBJ2-2): GAGVSQSPSNKVTEKGKDVELRCDPISGHTALYWYRQSLGQGLEFLIYFQGNSAPDKSGLPSDRFSAERTGGSVSTLTIQRTQQEDSAVYLCASSLARGPNTGELFFGEGSRLTVL.

The gene calls are TRBV5-4 and TRBJ1-2; D may be TRBD1 (6 bases). V was pared by 4 bases and J by 6 bases, with 19 bases between. CDR3 length equals 15 residues. Germline V gene sequence: CDR1 SGHNT, CDR2 YYREEE (reference sequence). The CDR3 DNA reads as TGTGCCAGCAGCCCCGGCCGGCAGGGGAAGGATGGCTACACCTTC. Its translation is CASSPGRQGKDGYTF.

V is TRBV10-3 and J is TRBJ2-3, with D possibly matching TRBD2 (6 bases). CDR1 ENHRY and CDR2 SYGVKD come from the germline V gene. V gave up 6 bases and J gave up 0 bases, with 10 bases separating them. The CDR3 contains 14 residues. The CDR3 region is CAISPGGSTDTQYF. In DNA form, the CDR3 reads TGTGCCATCAGCCCTGGGGGGAGCACAGATACGCAGTATTTT.